The entry below gives a single T cell receptor beta chain sequence along with its context. Antigen specificity is unknown. The data derive from a study of CD8 T cells in ankylosing spondylitis. Germline V gene lookup returns CDR1 SGHDN and CDR2 FVKESK. V dropped 2 bases and J dropped 13; count of bases not matched to a gene: 5. CDR3 length: 12 amino acids. Findings and limits, study-wide: Roughly eight highly homologous variants made up a TCR beta motif that seemed to typify ankylosing spondylitis blood.

For TCR beta, libraries came from quantitative 5'-RACE with molecular barcodes. MiXCR, applied by TCRdb to the 5' RACE reads, yields one record per CDR3 protein. Altogether 100,000 or so distinct CDR3 sequences are present, roughly 8.5% being singletons, with the ten largest covering about a third. The TCR sequence derives from a male donor with ankylosing spondylitis. Source material: blood, either unsorted or a sorted T cell fraction (not recorded which). The chain joins TRBV14 to TRBJ2-1; TRBD2 matches at 7 bases. CDR3 sequence (DNA): TGTGCCAGCAGCCAATACGGGACTATACAGTTCTTC. This codes for CASSQYGTIQFF.